These T cell receptor beta chains were read from a single sample in a study of T cells in Graves' hyperthyroidism and ophthalmopathy. TCRdb re-derived calls from the multiplex PCR reads in MiXCR, one entry per CDR3 protein. There are 450,000 to 700,000 distinct CDR3 sequences in the sample; 35% to 55% occur only once, and around a fifth lies in the top ten. The sequenced sample was peripheral blood or thyroid tissue (not recorded which). Receptor source: an adult woman with Graves' disease, either hyperthyroidism or ophthalmopathy (not recorded which). Each CDR3 is given with its conserved first and last residue. The D gene is left open where the match is weak. Not every row has a clone size; where given, it reads once, few, many or a size class.

cdr3_length	d_call	j_call	v_call	clone_size	cdr3_aa	cdr3_nt
14	-	TRBJ1-6	TRBV5-1	-	CASSLGLFDSPLHF	TGCGCCAGCAGCTTGGGACTCTTCGATTCACCCCTCCACTTT
17	TRBD1	TRBJ1-1	TRBV2	many	CASSQGTGAFGGTEAFF	TGTGCCAGCAGCCAGGGGACAGGGGCTTTTGGAGGGACTGAAGCTTTCTTT
17	TRBD1	TRBJ1-2	TRBV10-3	-	CAISDGTGSRTDYGYTF	TGTGCCATCAGTGATGGGACAGGGAGCAGAACAGACTATGGCTACACCTTC
14	TRBD1	TRBJ1-3	TRBV25-1	few	CASSYRGIGNTIYF	TGTGCCAGCAGCTACAGGGGGATTGGAAACACCATATATTTT
16	-	TRBJ1-3	TRBV4-2	few	CASSQGTASSGNTIYF	TGTGCCAGCAGCCAGGGGACTGCGAGCTCTGGAAACACCATATATTTT
14	-	TRBJ1-6	TRBV20-1	-	CRCTSGTVNSPLHF	TGCAGGTGCACATCAGGCACCGTTAATTCACCCCTCCACTTT
14	-	TRBJ1-1	TRBV29-1	-	CSVVSGTLYTEAFF	TGCAGCGTTGTCTCCGGGACATTATACACTGAAGCTTTCTTT
12	-	TRBJ1-5	TRBV30	few	CAWSVGSQPQHF	TGTGCCTGGAGTGTTGGGAGTCAGCCCCAGCATTTT
15	TRBD1	TRBJ2-7	TRBV7-9	many	CASSSGQTYSYEQYF	TGTGCCAGCAGCTCGGGACAGACCTACTCCTACGAGCAGTACTTC
12	-	TRBJ1-6	TRBV5-1	-	CASRNGNSPPHF	TGCGCCAGCAGGAACGGTAATTCACCCCCCCACTTT
17	TRBD1	TRBJ2-2	TRBV14	-	CASSQTYRGRNTGELSW	TGTGCCAGCAGCCAGACTTACAGGGGCCGGAACACCGGGGAGCTGTCTTGG
12	-	TRBJ1-2	TRBV2	many	CASSVGGDGYTF	TGTGCCAGCAGTGTCGGTGGAGACGGCTACACCTTC
15	-	TRBJ2-7	TRBV7-3	-	CASSRSGGPVYEQYF	TGTGCCAGCAGCCGATCGGGTGGACCTGTCTACGAGCAGTACTTC
15	TRBD1	TRBJ1-1	TRBV7-9	once	CASSSDRVRGTEAFF	TGTGCCAGCAGCTCTGACAGGGTTCGGGGGACTGAAGCTTTCTTT
13	-	TRBJ2-7	TRBV12-3/TRBV12-4	many	CASSFLVFGEQYF	TGTGCCAGCAGTTTTTTGGTTTTCGGTGAGCAGTACTTC
13	TRBD1	TRBJ1-2	TRBV20-1	-	CSETTGLGYGYTF	TGCAGTGAAACGACAGGGCTGGGCTATGGCTACACCTTC
14	-	TRBJ1-4	TRBV7-2	many	CASSLSTSGEKLFF	TGTGCCAGCAGCTTAAGTACCTCCGGGGAAAAACTGTTTTTT
18	TRBD1	TRBJ2-7	TRBV5-1	many	CASSLGTGGFNNPYEQYF	TGCGCCAGCAGCCTGGGGACAGGGGGCTTTAATAACCCCTACGAGCAGTACTTC
13	-	TRBJ2-7	TRBV10-3	-	CAISDRGAYEQYF	TGTGCCATCAGTGACAGGGGGGCCTACGAGCAGTACTTC
13	-	TRBJ1-2	TRBV2	-	CASRVTVNYGYAF	TGCGCCAGCAGGGTGACAGTTAACTATGGCTACGCCTTC
12	-	TRBJ1-2	TRBV9	-	CASSVQTGGYTF	TGTGCCAGCAGCGTACAAACGGGTGGCTACACCTTC
17	TRBD2	TRBJ2-2	TRBV14	many	CASSQDGRALGTGELFF	TGTGCCAGCAGCCAAGATGGGAGGGCGCTGGGGACCGGGGAGCTGTTTTTT
11	-	TRBJ1-1	TRBV29-1	once	CSVYEGGEAFF	TGCAGCGTTTATGAGGGGGGTGAAGCTTTCTTT
15	-	TRBJ1-5	TRBV4-1	many	CASSQLGLSNQPQHF	TGCGCCAGCAGCCAGCTAGGGTTGAGCAATCAGCCCCAGCATTTT
14	TRBD1	TRBJ2-7	TRBV11-2	few	CAISSSGTGSEQYF	TGTGCCATCAGTTCCTCCGGGACAGGGTCCGAGCAGTACTTC
14	-	TRBJ1-1	TRBV15	once	CATSSTDPKTEAFF	TGTGCCACCAGCAGCACGGACCCCAAAACTGAAGCTTTCTTT
17	-	TRBJ2-5	TRBV2	once	CASSDTPGSGQQETQYF	TGTGCCAGCAGCGATACACCCGGGAGCGGACAACAAGAGACCCAGTACTTC
11	-	TRBJ1-5	TRBV2	-	CASEGDQPQHF	TGTGCCAGCGAGGGGGATCAGCCCCAGCATTTT
13	-	TRBJ1-1	TRBV5-1	many	CASSAETGGKAFF	TGCGCCAGCAGCGCCGAGACGGGCGGGAAAGCTTTCTTT